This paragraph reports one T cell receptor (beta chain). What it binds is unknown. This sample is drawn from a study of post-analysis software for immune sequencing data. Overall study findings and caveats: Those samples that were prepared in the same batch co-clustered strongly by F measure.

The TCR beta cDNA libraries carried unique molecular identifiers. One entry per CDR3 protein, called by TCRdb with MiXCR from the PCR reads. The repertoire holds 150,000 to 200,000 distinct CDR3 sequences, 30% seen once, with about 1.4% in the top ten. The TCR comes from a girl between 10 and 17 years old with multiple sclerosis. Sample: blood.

Here the CDR3 reads CASSPAYGKYEQYF. DNA of the CDR3: TGTGCCAGCAGTCCCGCCTACGGGAAATACGAGCAGTACTTC. This chain uses TRBV7-9 with TRBJ2-7; tentatively, D is TRBD2 (5 bases). Between the trimmed V and J ends, which lost 6 bases and 4 bases, there was a span of 16 bases. Germline V CDR1 and CDR2: SEHNR, FQNEAQ (reference sequence). The CDR3 runs 14 residues. Complete variable domain (other parts from reference TRBV7-9 and TRBJ2-7): DTGVSQNPRHKITKRGQNVTFRCDPISEHNRLYWYRQTLGQGPEFLTYFQNEAQLEKSRLLSDRFSAERPKGSFSTLEIQRTEQGDSAMYLCASSPAYGKYEQYFGPGTRLTVT.